This T cell receptor (beta chain) came from a study of T cells expressing NK-cell markers. Reprocessing the 5' RACE reads, TCRdb reports a single entry for every CDR3 protein and omits DNA. The sample table sets out about 550,000 distinct CDR3 sequences. Whole-study results and caveats: Roughly 1.0-7.0% of CD8+ T cells in over five donors belonged to dominant NKG2C+ clonotypes.

To note about this clonotype: Antigen specificity is unknown.

This CDR3 has 17 amino acids. The germline V gene encodes CDR1 LGHNA and CDR2 YSLEER. The sample consisted of blood T cells: a sorted CD56 or NKG2C T cell subset, CD4+ or CD8+ T cells, or bulk PBMC T cells (not recorded which). The rearrangement links TRBV4-3 to TRBJ2-2. This TCR was recovered from a man aged 18 to 29 in good health. The CDR3 reads CASSRTAFQSNTGELFF.